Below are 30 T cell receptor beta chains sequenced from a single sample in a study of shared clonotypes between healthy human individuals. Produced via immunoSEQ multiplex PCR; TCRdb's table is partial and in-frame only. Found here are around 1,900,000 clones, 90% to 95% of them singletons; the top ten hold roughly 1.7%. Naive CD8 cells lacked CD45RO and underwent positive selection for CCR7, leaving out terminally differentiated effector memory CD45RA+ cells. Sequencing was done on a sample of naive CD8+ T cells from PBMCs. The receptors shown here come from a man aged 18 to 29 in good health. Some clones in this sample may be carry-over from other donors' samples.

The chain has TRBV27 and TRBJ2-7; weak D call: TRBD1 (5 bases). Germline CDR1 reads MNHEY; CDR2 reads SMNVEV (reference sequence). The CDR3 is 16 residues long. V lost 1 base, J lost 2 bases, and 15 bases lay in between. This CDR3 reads CASSLLGRGSPYEQYF. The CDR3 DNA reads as TGTGCCAGCAGTTTATTAGGAAGGGGCTCTCCCTACGAGCAGTACTTC.

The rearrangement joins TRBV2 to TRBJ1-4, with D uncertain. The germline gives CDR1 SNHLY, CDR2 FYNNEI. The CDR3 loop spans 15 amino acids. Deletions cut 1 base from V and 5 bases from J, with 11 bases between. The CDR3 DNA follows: TGTGCCAGCAGTGAAGGGGCAGCCCGGAATGAAAAACTGTTTTTT. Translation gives CASSEGAARNEKLFF.

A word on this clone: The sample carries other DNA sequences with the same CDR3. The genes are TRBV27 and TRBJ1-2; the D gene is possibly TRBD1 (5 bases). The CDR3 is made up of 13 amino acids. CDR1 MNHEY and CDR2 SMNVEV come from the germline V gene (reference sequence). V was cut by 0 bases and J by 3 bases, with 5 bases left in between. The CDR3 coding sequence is TGTGCCAGCAGTTTATCAGGGGACTATGGCTACACCTTC. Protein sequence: CASSLSGDYGYTF.

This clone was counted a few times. The CDR3 here is CAWNQGGGTEAFF. In DNA form, the CDR3 reads TGTGCCTGGAACCAGGGTGGAGGGACTGAAGCTTTCTTT. The V and J genes are TRBV30 and TRBJ1-1; possibly TRBD1 for D (5 bases). Trimming took off 4 bases at V and 5 bases at J, with 14 bases between the two ends. CDR1 is GTSNPN, CDR2 SVGIG, per germline (reference sequence). The CDR3 contains 13 residues.

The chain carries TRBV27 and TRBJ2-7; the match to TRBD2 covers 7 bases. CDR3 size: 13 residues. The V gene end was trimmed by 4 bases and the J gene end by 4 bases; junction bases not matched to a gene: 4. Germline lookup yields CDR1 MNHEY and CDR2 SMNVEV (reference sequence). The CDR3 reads CASSWDSGYEQYF. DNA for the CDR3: TGTGCCAGCAGTTGGGATAGCGGGTACGAGCAGTACTTC.

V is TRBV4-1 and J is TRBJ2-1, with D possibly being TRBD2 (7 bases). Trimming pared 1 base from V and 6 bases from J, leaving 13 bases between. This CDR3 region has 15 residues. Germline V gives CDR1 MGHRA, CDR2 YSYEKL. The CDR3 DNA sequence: TGCGCCAGCAGCCAAGCAACGGCGGGGGCCAATGAGCAGTTCTTC. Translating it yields CASSQATAGANEQFF.

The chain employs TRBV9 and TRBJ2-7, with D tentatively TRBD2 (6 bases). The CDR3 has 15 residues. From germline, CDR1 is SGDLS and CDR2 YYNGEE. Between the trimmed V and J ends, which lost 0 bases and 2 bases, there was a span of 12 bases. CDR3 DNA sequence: TGTGCCAGCAGCGTAGATCTAGCGCCAGCCTACGAGCAGTACTTC. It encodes CASSVDLAPAYEQYF.

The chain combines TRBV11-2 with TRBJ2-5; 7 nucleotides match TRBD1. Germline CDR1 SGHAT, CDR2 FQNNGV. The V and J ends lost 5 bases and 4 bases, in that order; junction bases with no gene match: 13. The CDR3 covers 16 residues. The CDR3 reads CASSLPDRIRGETQYF. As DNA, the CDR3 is TGTGCCAGCAGCCTCCCGGACAGGATCCGAGGAGAGACCCAGTACTTC.

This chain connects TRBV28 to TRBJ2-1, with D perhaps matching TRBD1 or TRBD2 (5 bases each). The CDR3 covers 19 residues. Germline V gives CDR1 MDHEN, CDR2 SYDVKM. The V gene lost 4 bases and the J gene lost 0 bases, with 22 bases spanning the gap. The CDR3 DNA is TGTGCCAGCAGTTCCCGAGGGACCACGTCTATCAGCTCCTACAATGAGCAGTTCTTC. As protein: CASSSRGTTSISSYNEQFF.

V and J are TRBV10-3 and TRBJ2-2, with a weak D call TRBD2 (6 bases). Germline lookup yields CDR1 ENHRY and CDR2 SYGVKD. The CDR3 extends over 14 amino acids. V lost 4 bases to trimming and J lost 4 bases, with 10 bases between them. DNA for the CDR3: TGTGCCATCAGTGCTAGCGAGACCACCGGGGAGCTGTTTTTT. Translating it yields CAISASETTGELFF.

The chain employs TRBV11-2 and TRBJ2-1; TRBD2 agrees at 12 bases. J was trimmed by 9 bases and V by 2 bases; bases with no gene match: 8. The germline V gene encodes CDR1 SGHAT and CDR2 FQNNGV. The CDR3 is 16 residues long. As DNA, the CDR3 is TGTGCCAGCAGCTTACCCCCTACACTAGCGGGAGGTGAGCAGTTCTTC. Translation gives CASSLPPTLAGGEQFF. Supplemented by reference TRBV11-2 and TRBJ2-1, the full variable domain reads EAGVAQSPRYKIIEKRQSVAFWCNPISGHATLYWYQQILGQGPKLLIQFQNNGVVDDSQLPKDRFSAERLKGVDSTLKIQPAKLEDSAVYLCASSLPPTLAGGEQFFGPGTRLTVL.

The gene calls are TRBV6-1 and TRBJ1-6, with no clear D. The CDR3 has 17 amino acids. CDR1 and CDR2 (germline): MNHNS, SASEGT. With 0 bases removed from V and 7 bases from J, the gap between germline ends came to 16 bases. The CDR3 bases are TGTGCCAGCAGTGAAGCGCTTAGGCAGCTCCTCAATTCACCCCTCCACTTT. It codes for CASSEALRQLLNSPLHF.

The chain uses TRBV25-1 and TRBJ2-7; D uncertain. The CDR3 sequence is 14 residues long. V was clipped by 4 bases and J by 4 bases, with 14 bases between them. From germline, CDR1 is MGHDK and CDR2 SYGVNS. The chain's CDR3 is CASSANSQSYEQYF. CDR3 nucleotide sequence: TGTGCCAGCAGTGCGAACAGTCAATCATACGAGCAGTACTTC.

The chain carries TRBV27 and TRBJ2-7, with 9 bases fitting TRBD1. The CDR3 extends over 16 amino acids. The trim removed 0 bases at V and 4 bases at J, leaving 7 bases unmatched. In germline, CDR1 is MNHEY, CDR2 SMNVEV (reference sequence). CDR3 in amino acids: CASSLSSGTGPYEQYF. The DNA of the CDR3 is TGTGCCAGCAGTTTATCGTCCGGGACAGGGCCTTACGAGCAGTACTTC.

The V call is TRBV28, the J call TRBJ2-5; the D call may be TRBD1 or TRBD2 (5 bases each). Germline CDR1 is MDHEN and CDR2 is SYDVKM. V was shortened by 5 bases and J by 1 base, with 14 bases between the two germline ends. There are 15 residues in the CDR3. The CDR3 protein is CASSPSDGAQETQYF. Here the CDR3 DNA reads TGTGCCAGCAGTCCCTCCGACGGGGCCCAAGAGACCCAGTACTTC.

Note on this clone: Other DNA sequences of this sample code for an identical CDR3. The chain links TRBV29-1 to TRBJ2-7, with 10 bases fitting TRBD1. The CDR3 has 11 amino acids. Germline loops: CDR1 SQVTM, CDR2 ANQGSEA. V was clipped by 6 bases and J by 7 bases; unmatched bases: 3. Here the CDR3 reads CSVRTGGEQYF. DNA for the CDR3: TGCAGCGTCCGGACAGGGGGGGAGCAGTACTTC.

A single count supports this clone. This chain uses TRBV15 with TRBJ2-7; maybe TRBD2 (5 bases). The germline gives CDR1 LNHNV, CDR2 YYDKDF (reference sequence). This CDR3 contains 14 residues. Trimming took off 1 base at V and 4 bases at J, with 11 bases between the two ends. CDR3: CATSRGAREYEQYF. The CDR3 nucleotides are TGTGCCACCAGCAGAGGGGCACGGGAATACGAGCAGTACTTC.

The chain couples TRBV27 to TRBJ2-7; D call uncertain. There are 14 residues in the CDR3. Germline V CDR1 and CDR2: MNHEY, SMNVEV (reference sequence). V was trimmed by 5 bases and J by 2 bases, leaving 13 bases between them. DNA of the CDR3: TGTGCCAGCAGTCCGAGATCGGCTCCCTACGAGCAGTACTTC. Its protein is CASSPRSAPYEQYF.

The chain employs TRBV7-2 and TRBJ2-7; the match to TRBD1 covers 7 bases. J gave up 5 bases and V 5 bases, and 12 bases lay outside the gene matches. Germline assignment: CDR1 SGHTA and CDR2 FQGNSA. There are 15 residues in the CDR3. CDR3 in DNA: TGTGCCAGCAGCCCGACTACCGGGACAGAGGACGAGCAGTACTTC. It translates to CASSPTTGTEDEQYF.

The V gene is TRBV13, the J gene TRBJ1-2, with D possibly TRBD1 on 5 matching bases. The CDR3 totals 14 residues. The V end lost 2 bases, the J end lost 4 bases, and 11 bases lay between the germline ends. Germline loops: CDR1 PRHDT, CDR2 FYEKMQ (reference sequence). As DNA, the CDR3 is TGTGCCAGCAGCTTACAGGGAGTGGGCTATGGCTACACCTTC. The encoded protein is CASSLQGVGYGYTF. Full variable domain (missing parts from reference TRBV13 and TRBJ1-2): AAGVIQSPRHLIKEKRETATLKCYPIPRHDTVYWYQQGPGQDPQFLISFYEKMQSDKGSIPDRFSAQQFSDYHSELNMSSLELGDSALYFCASSLQGVGYGYTFGSGTRLTVV.

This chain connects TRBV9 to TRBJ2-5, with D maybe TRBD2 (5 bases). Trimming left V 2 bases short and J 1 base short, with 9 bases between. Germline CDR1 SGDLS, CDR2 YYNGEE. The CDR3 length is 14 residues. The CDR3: CASSVSGTQETQYF. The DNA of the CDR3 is TGTGCCAGCAGCGTCAGCGGAACCCAAGAGACCCAGTACTTC.

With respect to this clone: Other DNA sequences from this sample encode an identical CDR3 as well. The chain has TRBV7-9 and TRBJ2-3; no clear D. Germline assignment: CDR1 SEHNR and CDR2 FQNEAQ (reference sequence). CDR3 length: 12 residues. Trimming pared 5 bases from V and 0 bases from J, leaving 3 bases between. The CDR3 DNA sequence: TGTGCCAGCAGCCAAAGCACAGATACGCAGTATTTT. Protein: CASSQSTDTQYF.

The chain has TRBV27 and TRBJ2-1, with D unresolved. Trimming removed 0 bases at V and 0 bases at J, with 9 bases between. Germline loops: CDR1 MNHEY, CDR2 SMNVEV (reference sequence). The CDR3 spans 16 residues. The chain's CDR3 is CASSLSGLNSYNEQFF. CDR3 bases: TGTGCCAGCAGTTTATCCGGCCTGAACTCCTACAATGAGCAGTTCTTC.

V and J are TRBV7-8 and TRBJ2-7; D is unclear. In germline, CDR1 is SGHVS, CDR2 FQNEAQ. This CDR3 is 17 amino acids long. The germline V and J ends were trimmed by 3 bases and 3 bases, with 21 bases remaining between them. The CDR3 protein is CASSFSSADVFGYEQYF. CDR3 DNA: TGTGCCAGCAGCTTTTCATCGGCAGACGTTTTCGGCTACGAGCAGTACTTC.

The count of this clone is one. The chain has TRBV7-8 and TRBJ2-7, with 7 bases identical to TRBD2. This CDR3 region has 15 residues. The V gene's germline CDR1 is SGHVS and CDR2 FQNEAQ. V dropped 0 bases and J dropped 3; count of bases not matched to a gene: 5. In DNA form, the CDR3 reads TGTGCCAGCAGCTTAGCGGGAGGGCCTGTCTACGAGCAGTACTTC. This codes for CASSLAGGPVYEQYF. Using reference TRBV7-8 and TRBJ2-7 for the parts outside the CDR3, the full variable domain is GAGVSQSPRYKVAKRGQDVALRCDPISGHVSLFWYQQALGQGPEFLTYFQNEAQLDKSGLPSDRFFAERPEGSVSTLKIQRTQQEDSAVYLCASSLAGGPVYEQYFGPGTRLTVT.

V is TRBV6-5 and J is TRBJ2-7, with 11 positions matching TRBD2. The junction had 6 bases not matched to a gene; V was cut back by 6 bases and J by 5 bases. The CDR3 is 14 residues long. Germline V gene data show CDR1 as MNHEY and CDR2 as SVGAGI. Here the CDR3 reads CASRPLAGAHEQYF. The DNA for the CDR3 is TGTGCCAGCAGGCCACTAGCGGGAGCCCACGAGCAGTACTTC.

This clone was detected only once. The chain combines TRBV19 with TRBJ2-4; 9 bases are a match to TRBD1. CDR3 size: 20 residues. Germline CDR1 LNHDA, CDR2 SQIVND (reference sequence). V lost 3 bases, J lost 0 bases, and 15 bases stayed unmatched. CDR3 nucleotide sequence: TGTGCCAGTAGTATTGGGGCCCGGGACAGGGCATTTCTAGCCAAAAACATTCAGTACTTC. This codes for CASSIGARDRAFLAKNIQYF.

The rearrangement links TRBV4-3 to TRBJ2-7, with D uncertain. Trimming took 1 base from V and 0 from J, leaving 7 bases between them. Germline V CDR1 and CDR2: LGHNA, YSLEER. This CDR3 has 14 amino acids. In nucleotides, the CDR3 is TGCGCCAGCAGCCAAGTTAGAAGCTCCTACGAGCAGTACTTC. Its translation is CASSQVRSSYEQYF.

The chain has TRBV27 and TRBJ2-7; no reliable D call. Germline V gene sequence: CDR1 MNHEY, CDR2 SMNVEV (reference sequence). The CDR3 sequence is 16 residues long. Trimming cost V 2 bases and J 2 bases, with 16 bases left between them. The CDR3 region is CASSLGFSVGTYEQYF. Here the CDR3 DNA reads TGTGCCAGCAGTTTAGGCTTTTCGGTCGGAACCTACGAGCAGTACTTC.

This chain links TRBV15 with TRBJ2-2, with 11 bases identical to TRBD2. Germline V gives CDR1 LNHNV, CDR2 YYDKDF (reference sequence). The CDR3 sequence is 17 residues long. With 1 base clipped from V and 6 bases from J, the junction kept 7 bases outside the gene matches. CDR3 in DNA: TGTGCCACCAGCAGAGTTATAGCGGGAGGGCTTTCCGGGGAGCTGTTTTTT. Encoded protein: CATSRVIAGGLSGELFF.